The rows below give T cell receptor beta chains drawn from one sample of a study of technical replicates of blood from a handful of donors. Only in-frame clones appear in the TCRdb table, and some are missing; sequencing was by immunoSEQ multiplex PCR. This table holds around 100,000 clones, roughly 96% found once. The specimen was T cells isolated from PBMCs. These receptors all come from a human donor in good health. Both conserved end residues are trimmed from each CDR3.

V gene	J gene	CDR3 protein
TRBV6-5	TRBJ1-4	ASSYSIGATNEKLF
TRBV19	TRBJ2-7	ASSNGRLDTYEQY
TRBV7-8	TRBJ2-7	ASSLEGLAPRDYEQY
TRBV5-1	TRBJ1-1	ASSLGTIVGTEAF
TRBV27	TRBJ2-7	ATAPFVGDHEQY
TRBV6-5	TRBJ1-1	ASTDGTEAF
TRBV9	TRBJ1-2	ASSTQGYTGYT
TRBV6-5	TRBJ2-7	ASNQPGGWDEQY
TRBV6-5	TRBJ2-5	ASSYGGEAETQY
TRBV9	TRBJ1-3	ASSPGTGDTIY
TRBV5-1	TRBJ1-5	ASSLGESNQPQH
TRBV15	TRBJ1-5	ATSRDWQGNQPQH
TRBV27	TRBJ1-5	ASGSGTGVRQPQH
TRBV2	TRBJ2-1	ASRWTGGFNEQF
TRBV6-1	TRBJ1-4	ASSEGGVKEKLF
TRBV7-8	TRBJ2-7	ASSLPPAQGAKSGRRSYEQY
TRBV6-1	TRBJ2-7	ASSGDRSSYEQY
TRBV27	TRBJ2-5	ASSFGGRQETQY
TRBV6-5	TRBJ1-1	ASSYRREGEAF
TRBV28	TRBJ1-1	ASKGGQDTEAF
TRBV9	TRBJ2-1	ASSSSGRNYNEQF
TRBV11-3	TRBJ2-2	ASSLRTVPGELF
TRBV19	TRBJ2-1	ASSIWQGRHEQF
TRBV11-2	TRBJ1-3	ASSLLVSSGNTIY
TRBV28	TRBJ1-2	ASSLLAGGSYGYT
TRBV19	TRBJ2-6	ASKPGQVSSGANVLT